This paragraph reports one T cell receptor (beta chain). The antigen remains unidentified. This sample is drawn from a study of T cells in localized non-small cell lung cancer. Study-wide results and caveats: Tumor trailed uninvolved adjacent lung in T cell clonality, which peaked there. Detection in adjacent lung was observed for a median approximately 53 of the top 100 tumor clones. A raised T cell density in blood coincided with lengthier overall survival.

Sequencing used immunoSEQ multiplex PCR; TCRdb keeps in-frame clones, though not all of them. The repertoire holds tens of thousands of clones, with about three quarters as singletons. The receptor was isolated from a man between 40 and 70 years old with stage II squamous cell lung carcinoma. Sequencing was performed on PBMCs, taken before any cancer treatment.

CDR3 DNA sequence: TGTGCCAGCTCACCCAACCTAGCGGGGGGATACAATGAGCAGTTCTTC. It specifies CASSPNLAGGYNEQFF. The chain employs TRBV18 and TRBJ2-1, with 11 positions matching TRBD2. Germline loops: CDR1 KGHSH, CDR2 LQKENI. V shed 3 bases and J 4 bases; nucleotides not matched to a gene: 5. This CDR3 spans 16 amino acids.